This T cell receptor beta chain originates from a study of cytomegalovirus exposure and HLA in healthy donors. Study-wide points: Rare TCR sequences dominated, though some public TCRs recurred in many donors. Specific recognition of CMV antigens was confirmed in vitro for a few chains (all CMV-associated).

Points on this clone: What it binds is unknown.

Sequencing was performed with immunoSEQ multiplex PCR; in TCRdb, only in-frame clones are kept and a portion is missing. Of under 200,000 clones in the sample, roughly 80% were seen once. CDR1 is LNHDA, CDR2 SQIVND, per germline (reference sequence). The ends were cut back, 8 bases at V and 2 bases at J, with 22 bases in the middle. This CDR3 is built from 16 residues. Among the 120 or so subjects of the validation cohort, separate from the roughly 700-subject first cohort, were the donors. The V gene is TRBV19, the J gene TRBJ2-7; perhaps TRBD2 as D (5 bases). The receptor comes from a man younger than 35 in good health and CMV-seropositive. What was sequenced was PBMCs. CDR3 DNA: TGTGCCAGTCGCCTATCCACAGCGGACCTTCCCTACGAGCAGTACTTC. Translating it yields CASRLSTADLPYEQYF.